A selection of T cell receptor beta chains follows, all from one sample in a study of blood T cell repertoires in COVID-19. Clones were sequenced by immunoSEQ multiplex PCR, and TCRdb holds only the in-frame ones, with some missing. This sample has roughly 110,000 clones, with 81% found just once. Sequenced material: peripheral blood. These receptor sequences come from a man aged 50 to 59 with acute or convalescent COVID-19. Both conserved end residues are part of each CDR3. The D gene is left open where the match is weak. Only part of the rows carry a size: once, few, many, or a class if the clone is expanded.

>TRBJ1-2|TRBV28|TRBD1|NA
CASSPPTGDGYGYTF
TGTGCCAGCAGTCCCCCGACAGGGGATGGCTATGGCTACACCTTC
>TRBJ1-3|TRBV20-1|NA|NA
CSVRNGNTIYF
TGCAGTGTCAGAAACGGAAACACCATATATTTT
>TRBJ1-2|TRBV5-1|TRBD1|NA
CASSSDRGGRTNYGYTF
TGCGCCAGCAGCTCGGACAGGGGAGGGAGAACTAACTATGGCTACACCTTC
>TRBJ2-1|TRBV9|TRBD2|NA
CASSVRSLADPLRYNEQFF
TGTGCCAGCAGCGTACGGTCCCTAGCGGATCCCTTGAGATACAATGAGCAGTTCTTC
>TRBJ2-7|TRBV14|TRBD1|NA
CASSHRQGGAYEQYF
TGTGCCAGCAGCCACCGACAGGGGGGAGCCTACGAGCAGTACTTC
>TRBJ1-2|TRBV27|TRBD1|NA
CASSFSGTGRAYGYTF
TGTGCCAGCAGTTTTTCAGGGACAGGGAGAGCCTATGGCTACACCTTC
>TRBJ2-3|TRBV13|TRBD2|NA
CASSSLRGAQYF
TGTGCCAGCAGCTCCCTGCGGGGGGCGCAGTATTTT
>TRBJ1-5|TRBV13|NA|NA
CASSFGRGGNQPQHF
TGTGCCAGCAGCTTCGGCCGGGGTGGCAATCAGCCCCAGCATTTT
>TRBJ2-1|TRBV7-2|NA|NA
CASSLVVRVTNNEQFF
TGTGCCAGCAGCTTAGTTGTTCGGGTTACCAACAATGAGCAGTTCTTC
>TRBJ1-1|TRBV9|NA|NA
CASSLRGVGEAFF
TGTGCCAGCAGTCTCCGCGGTGTGGGTGAAGCTTTCTTT
>TRBJ1-5|TRBV6-1|TRBD1|NA
CASSEGQGIFSNQPQHF
TGTGCCAGCAGTGAGGGACAGGGGATTTTTAGCAATCAGCCCCAGCATTTT
>TRBJ2-1|TRBV30|NA|NA
CAWSVSHPKLYNEQFF
TGTGCCTGGAGTGTCTCCCACCCCAAACTTTACAATGAGCAGTTCTTC
>TRBJ2-3|TRBV5-1|NA|few
CASSAQSPSTDTQYF
TGCGCCAGCAGCGCACAGTCTCCTAGCACAGATACGCAGTATTTT
>TRBJ1-6|TRBV19|TRBD1|NA
CASSRDRGDGSYNSPLHF
TGTGCCAGTAGTAGAGACAGGGGCGACGGGTCCTATAATTCACCCCTCCACTTT
>TRBJ2-1|TRBV7-3|NA|NA
CASSPTGARGEQFF
TGTGCCAGCAGCCCAACCGGGGCCAGGGGTGAGCAGTTCTTC
>TRBJ2-1|TRBV15|NA|NA
CATSRDSDYSAIYNEQFF
TGTGCCACCAGCAGAGATTCCGATTATAGCGCGATCTACAATGAGCAGTTCTTC
>TRBJ2-3|TRBV3-1/TRBV3-2|TRBD2|once
CASKLNSGGAGTQYF
TGTGCCAGCAAACTCAATAGCGGGGGGGCGGGGACGCAGTATTTT
>TRBJ1-4|TRBV28|NA|once
CASSLVEDSSSVPHNEKLFF
TGTGCCAGCAGTTTGGTAGAAGACTCATCCTCAGTTCCTCATAATGAAAAACTGTTTTTT
>TRBJ1-1|TRBV4-1|NA|NA
CASSQGQNTEAFF
TGCGCCAGCAGCCAGGGACAGAACACTGAAGCTTTCTTT
>TRBJ1-5|TRBV6-5|NA|NA
CASSYDRNQPQHF
TGTGCCAGCAGTTATGACAGGAATCAGCCCCAGCATTTT
>TRBJ2-7|TRBV28|NA|NA
CASTSDRGSSYEQYF
TGTGCCAGCACTTCGGACAGAGGAAGCTCCTACGAGCAGTACTTC
>TRBJ1-6|TRBV4-2|NA|few
CASSLSGNNSPLHF
TGTGCCAGCAGCCTTTCAGGGAATAATTCACCCCTCCACTTT
>TRBJ1-2|TRBV12-5|NA|NA
CASGLGGFGGYTF
TGTGCTAGTGGTTTAGGAGGCTTTGGGGGCTACACCTTC
>TRBJ2-3|TRBV19|NA|NA
CASSPQDGLTDTQYF
TGTGCCAGTAGTCCTCAGGACGGACTCACAGATACGCAGTATTTT
>TRBJ2-7|TRBV5-1|TRBD1|few
CASSAGQGSTYEQYF
TGCGCCAGCAGCGCGGGACAGGGGTCAACCTACGAGCAGTACTTC
>TRBJ1-1|TRBV25-1|NA|NA
CASSEDQGNTEAFF
TGTGCCAGCAGTGAAGATCAGGGGAACACTGAAGCTTTCTTT
>TRBJ1-2|TRBV7-3|NA|NA
CASSLRPGDGYTF
TGTGCCAGCAGCTTACGTCCCGGGGATGGCTACACCTTC
>TRBJ2-3|TRBV10-1|NA|NA
CASSDSGPTDTQYF
TGCGCCAGCAGTGACTCAGGCCCGACAGATACGCAGTATTTT
>TRBJ2-2|TRBV3-1/TRBV3-2|TRBD2|NA
CASSQGTSGGNTGELFF
TGTGCCAGCAGCCAAGGAACTAGCGGGGGGAACACCGGGGAGCTGTTTTTT
>TRBJ1-1|TRBV30|TRBD1|NA
CAWNLQGKNTEAFF
TGTGCCTGGAACCTACAGGGGAAGAACACTGAAGCTTTCTTT
>TRBJ1-2|TRBV15|NA|NA
CATSRDLEGALYGYTF
TGTGCCACCAGCAGAGACCTAGAGGGAGCCCTCTATGGCTACACCTTC
>TRBJ1-5|TRBV12-3/TRBV12-4|NA|NA
CASSLGGGQPQHF
TGTGCCAGCAGTTTGGGCGGCGGGCAGCCCCAGCATTTT
>TRBJ2-6|TRBV5-4|NA|NA
CASSVDRSGANVLTF
TGTGCCAGCAGCGTCGACAGGTCTGGGGCCAACGTCCTGACTTTC
>TRBJ2-7|TRBV19|NA|few
CASSIVSSGDYEQYF
TGTGCCAGTAGTATTGTCTCCTCCGGGGACTACGAGCAGTACTTC
>TRBJ1-2|TRBV7-8|TRBD1|NA
CASSSQTGALYGYTF
TGTGCCAGCAGCTCCCAGACAGGGGCCCTCTATGGCTACACCTTC
>TRBJ1-2|TRBV4-1|NA|few
CASSQGPGMNYGYTF
TGCGCCAGCAGCCAAGGTCCGGGAATGAACTATGGCTACACCTTC
>TRBJ2-3|TRBV7-3|TRBD2|once
CASSSGGARDTQYF
TGTGCCAGCAGCTCCGGGGGGGCGAGAGATACGCAGTATTTT
>TRBJ1-2|TRBV4-1|TRBD1|NA
CASSHPMRDRGFLYTF
TGCGCCAGCAGCCACCCCATGCGGGACAGGGGTTTTCTCTACACCTTC
>TRBJ2-5|TRBV4-1|TRBD1|NA
CASSTPGTGGETQYF
TGCGCCAGCAGTACCCCCGGGACAGGGGGTGAGACCCAGTACTTC
>TRBJ1-4|TRBV10-3|TRBD1|once
CAIRQGRTEKLFF
TGTGCCATTAGACAGGGGAGGACCGAAAAACTGTTTTTT
>TRBJ2-5|TRBV10-3|NA|NA
CAISEPRIETQYF
TGTGCCATCAGTGAGCCCCGTATAGAGACCCAGTACTTC
>TRBJ1-2|TRBV6-5|TRBD1|NA
CASSPDRVYGYTF
TGTGCCAGCAGTCCGGACAGGGTCTATGGCTACACCTTC
>TRBJ1-3|TRBV5-6|NA|few
CASSLGIVPGNTIYF
TGTGCCAGCAGCTTGGGAATAGTCCCTGGAAACACCATATATTTT
>TRBJ1-5|TRBV21-1|NA|NA
CASSRGRAVSQPQHF
TGTGCCAGCAGCAGGGGGCGAGCGGTTAGTCAGCCCCAGCATTTT
>TRBJ1-1|TRBV12-3/TRBV12-4|NA|NA
CASSPDSPEAFF
TGTGCCAGCAGCCCGGACAGCCCTGAAGCTTTCTTT
>TRBJ1-4|TRBV7-6|NA|NA
CASSPRTGSSATNEKLFF
TGTGCCAGCAGTCCCCGAACAGGGTCTTCTGCAACTAATGAAAAACTGTTTTTT
>TRBJ2-7|TRBV3-1/TRBV3-2|NA|NA
CASSPNNLYEQYF
TGTGCCAGCAGCCCTAATAACTTATACGAGCAGTACTTC
>TRBJ2-5|TRBV4-1|NA|NA
CASSQGLAPQETQYF
TGCGCCAGCAGCCAAGGATTAGCCCCGCAGGAGACCCAGTACTTC
>TRBJ1-6|TRBV3-1/TRBV3-2|NA|few
CASSQSWTYYSPLHF
TGTGCCAGCAGCCAATCTTGGACATATTATTCACCCCTCCACTTT
>TRBJ1-1|TRBV13|TRBD1|NA
CASSIRQGQFWNTEAFF
TGTGCCAGCAGCATTCGACAGGGCCAGTTTTGGAACACTGAAGCTTTCTTT
>TRBJ2-2|TRBV12-3/TRBV12-4|NA|NA
CASTGGRTGELFF
TGTGCCAGCACCGGGGGGCGGACCGGGGAGCTGTTTTTT
>TRBJ1-4|TRBV7-9|TRBD1|NA
CASSRGTGVKANEKLFF
TGTGCCAGCAGCCGGGGGACAGGGGTAAAGGCTAATGAAAAACTGTTTTTT
>TRBJ1-1|TRBV12-3/TRBV12-4|NA|NA
CASSSRGTEAFF
TGTGCCAGCAGTTCGAGGGGGACTGAAGCTTTCTTT